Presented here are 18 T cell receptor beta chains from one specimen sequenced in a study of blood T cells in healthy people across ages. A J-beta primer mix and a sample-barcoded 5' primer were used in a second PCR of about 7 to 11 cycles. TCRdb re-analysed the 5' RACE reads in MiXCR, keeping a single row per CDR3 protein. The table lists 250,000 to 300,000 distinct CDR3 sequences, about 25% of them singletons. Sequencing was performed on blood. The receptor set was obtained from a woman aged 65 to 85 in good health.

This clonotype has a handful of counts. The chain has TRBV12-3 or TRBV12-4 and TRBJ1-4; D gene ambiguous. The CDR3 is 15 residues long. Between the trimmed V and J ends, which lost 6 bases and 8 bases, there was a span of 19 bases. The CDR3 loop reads CASSRGSDTSEKLFF. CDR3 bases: TGTGCCAGCAGCCGGGGATCCGACACAAGCGAAAAACTGTTTTTT.

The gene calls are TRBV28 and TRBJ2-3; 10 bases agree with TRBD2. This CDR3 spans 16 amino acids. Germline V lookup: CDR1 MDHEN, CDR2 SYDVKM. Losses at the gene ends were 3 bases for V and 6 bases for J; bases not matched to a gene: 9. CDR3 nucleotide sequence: TGTGCCAGCAGTTTTCCTCAAGCGGGAGGGTTCGATACGCAGTATTTT. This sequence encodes CASSFPQAGGFDTQYF.

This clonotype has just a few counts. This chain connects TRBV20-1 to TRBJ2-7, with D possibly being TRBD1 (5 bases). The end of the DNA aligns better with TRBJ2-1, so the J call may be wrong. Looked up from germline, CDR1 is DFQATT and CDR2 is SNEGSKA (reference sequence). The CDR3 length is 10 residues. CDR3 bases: TGCAGTGCGTCTAGGGGTGGGCAGTTCTTC. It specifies CSASRGGQFF.

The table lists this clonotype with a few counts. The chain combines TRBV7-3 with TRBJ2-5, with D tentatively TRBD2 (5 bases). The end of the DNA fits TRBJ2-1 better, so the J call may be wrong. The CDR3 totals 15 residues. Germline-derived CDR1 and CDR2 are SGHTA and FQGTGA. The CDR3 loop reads CASSRGLSPYNEQFF. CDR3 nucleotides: TGTGCCAGCAGCCGAGGACTCTCACCATACAATGAGCAGTTCTTC.

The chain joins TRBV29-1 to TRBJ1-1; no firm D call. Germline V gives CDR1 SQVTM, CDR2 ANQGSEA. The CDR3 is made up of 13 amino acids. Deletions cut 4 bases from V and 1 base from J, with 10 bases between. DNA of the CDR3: TGCAGCGTTGGTGTAGCGCCGAACACTGAAGCTTTCTTT. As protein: CSVGVAPNTEAFF. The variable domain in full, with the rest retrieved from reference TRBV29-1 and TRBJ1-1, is SAVISQKPSRDICQRGTSLTIQCQVDSQVTMMFWYRQQPGQSLTLIATANQGSEATYESGFVIDKFPISRPNLTFSTLTVSNMSPEDSSIYLCSVGVAPNTEAFFGQGTRLTVV.

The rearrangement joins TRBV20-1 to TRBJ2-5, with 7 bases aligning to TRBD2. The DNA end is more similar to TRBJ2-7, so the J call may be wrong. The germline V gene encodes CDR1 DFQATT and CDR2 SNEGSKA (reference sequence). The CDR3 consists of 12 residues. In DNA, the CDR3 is TGCAGCCCCCGGAGCGGGACGTACGAGCAGTACTTC. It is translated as CSPRSGTYEQYF.

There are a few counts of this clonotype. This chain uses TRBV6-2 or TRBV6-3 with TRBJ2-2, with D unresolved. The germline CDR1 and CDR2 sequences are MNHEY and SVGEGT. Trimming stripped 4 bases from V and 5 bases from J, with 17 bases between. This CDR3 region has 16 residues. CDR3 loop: CASSSVSARETGELFF. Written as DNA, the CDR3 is TGTGCCAGCAGTTCGGTTTCGGCTAGAGAAACCGGGGAGCTGTTTTTT.

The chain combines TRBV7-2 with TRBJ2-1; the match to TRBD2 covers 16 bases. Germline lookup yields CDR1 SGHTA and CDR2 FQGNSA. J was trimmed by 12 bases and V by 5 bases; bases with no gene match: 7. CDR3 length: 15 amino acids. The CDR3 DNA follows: TGTGCCAGCAGCCCGGGACTAGCGGGAGGGTTGGGGCAGTTCTTC. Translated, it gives CASSPGLAGGLGQFF.

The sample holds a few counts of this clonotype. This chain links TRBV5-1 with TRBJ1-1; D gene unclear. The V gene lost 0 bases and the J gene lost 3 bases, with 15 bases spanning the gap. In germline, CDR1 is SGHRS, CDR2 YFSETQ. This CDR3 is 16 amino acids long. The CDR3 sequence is CASSLGRTDKDTEAFF. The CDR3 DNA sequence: TGCGCCAGCAGCTTGGGGCGGACGGATAAGGACACTGAAGCTTTCTTT.

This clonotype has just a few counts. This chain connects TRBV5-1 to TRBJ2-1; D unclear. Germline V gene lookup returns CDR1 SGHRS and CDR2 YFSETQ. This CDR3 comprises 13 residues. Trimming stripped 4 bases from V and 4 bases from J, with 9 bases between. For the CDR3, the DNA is TGCGCCAGCAGCATACAACCTTACAATGAGCAGTTCTTC. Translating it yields CASSIQPYNEQFF.

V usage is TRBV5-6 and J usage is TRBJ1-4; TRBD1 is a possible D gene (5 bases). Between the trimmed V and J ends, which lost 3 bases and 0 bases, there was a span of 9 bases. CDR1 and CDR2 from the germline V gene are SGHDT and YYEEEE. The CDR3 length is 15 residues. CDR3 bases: TGTGCCAGCAGCTGGGCAGGGCCAACTAATGAAAAACTGTTTTTT. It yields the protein CASSWAGPTNEKLFF.

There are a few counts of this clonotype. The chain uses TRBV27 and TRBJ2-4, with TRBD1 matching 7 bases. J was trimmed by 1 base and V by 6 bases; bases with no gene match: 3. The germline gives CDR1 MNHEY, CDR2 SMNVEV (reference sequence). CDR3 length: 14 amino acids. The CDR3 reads CASRQGMAKNIQYF. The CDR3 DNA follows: TGTGCCAGCAGACAGGGGATGGCCAAAAACATTCAGTACTTC.

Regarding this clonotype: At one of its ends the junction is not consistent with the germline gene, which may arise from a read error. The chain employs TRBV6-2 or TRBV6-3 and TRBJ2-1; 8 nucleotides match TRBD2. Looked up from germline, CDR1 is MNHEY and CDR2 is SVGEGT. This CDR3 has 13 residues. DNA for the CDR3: TGTGCTATAGCGGGAAGCTCCTACAGTGAGCAGTTCTTC. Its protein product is CAIAGSSYSEQFF.

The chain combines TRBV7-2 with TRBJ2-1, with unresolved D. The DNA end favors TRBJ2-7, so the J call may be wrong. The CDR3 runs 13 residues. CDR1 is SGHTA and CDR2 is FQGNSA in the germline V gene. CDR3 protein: CASSLAPDRQQYF. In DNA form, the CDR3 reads TGTGCCAGCAGCTTAGCGCCAGATCGTCAGCAGTACTTC.

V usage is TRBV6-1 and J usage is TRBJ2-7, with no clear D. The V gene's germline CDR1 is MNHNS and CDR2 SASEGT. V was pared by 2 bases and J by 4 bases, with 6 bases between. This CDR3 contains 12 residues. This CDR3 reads CASSESQYEQYF. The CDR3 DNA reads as TGTGCCAGCAGTGAATCACAATACGAGCAGTACTTC.

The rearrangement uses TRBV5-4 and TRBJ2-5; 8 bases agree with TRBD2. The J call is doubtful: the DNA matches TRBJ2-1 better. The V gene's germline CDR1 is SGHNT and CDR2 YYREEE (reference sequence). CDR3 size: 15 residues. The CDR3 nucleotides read TGTGCCAGCAACTGGGGACTAGAGGGGTGGAATGAGCAGTTCTTC. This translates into CASNWGLEGWNEQFF.

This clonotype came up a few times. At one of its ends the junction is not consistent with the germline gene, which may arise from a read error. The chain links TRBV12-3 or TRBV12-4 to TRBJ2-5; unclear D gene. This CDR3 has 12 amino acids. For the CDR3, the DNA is TGTGCCAGCAATTTAAGAGAAGAGACCCAGTACTTC. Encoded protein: CASNLREETQYF.

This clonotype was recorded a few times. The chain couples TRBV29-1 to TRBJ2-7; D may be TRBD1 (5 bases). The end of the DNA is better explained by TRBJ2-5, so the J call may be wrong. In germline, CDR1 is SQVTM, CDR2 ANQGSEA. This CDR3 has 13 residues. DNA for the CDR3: TGCAGCGTTGAGGGCATAGGGGAAGAGACCCAGTACTTC. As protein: CSVEGIGEETQYF.